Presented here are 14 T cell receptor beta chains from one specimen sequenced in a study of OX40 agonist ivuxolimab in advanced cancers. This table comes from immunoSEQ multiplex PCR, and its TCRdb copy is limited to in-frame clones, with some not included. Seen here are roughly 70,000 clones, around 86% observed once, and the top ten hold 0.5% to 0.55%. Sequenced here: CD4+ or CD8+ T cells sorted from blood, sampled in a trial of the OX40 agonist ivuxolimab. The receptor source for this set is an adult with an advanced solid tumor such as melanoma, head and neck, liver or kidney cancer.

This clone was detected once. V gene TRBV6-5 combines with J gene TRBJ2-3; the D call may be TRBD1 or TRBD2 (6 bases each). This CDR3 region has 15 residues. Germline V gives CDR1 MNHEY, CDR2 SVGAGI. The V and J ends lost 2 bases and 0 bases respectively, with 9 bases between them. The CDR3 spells CASSYTGASTDTQYF. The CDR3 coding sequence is TGTGCCAGCAGTTACACGGGGGCGAGCACAGATACGCAGTATTTT.

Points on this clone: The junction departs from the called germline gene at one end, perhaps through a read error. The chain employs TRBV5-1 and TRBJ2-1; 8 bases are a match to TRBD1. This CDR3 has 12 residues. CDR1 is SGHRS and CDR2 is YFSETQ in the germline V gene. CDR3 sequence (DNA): TGTGCCAGCAGCTTGTGGGACAGGGAGCAGTTCTTC. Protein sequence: CASSLWDREQFF.

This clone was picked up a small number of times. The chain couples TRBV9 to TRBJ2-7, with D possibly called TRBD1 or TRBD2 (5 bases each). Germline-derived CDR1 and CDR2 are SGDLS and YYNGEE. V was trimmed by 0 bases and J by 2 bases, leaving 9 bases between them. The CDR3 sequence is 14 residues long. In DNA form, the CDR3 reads TGTGCCAGCAGCGTAGACCGGGGCCCCTACGAGCAGTACTTC. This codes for CASSVDRGPYEQYF.

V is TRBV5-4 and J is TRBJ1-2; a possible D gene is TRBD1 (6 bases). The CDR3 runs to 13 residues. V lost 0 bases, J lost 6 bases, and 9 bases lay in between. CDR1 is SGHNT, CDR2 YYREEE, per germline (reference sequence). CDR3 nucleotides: TGTGCCAGCAGCTTGGAGGGGGTGAATGGCTACACCTTC. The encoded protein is CASSLEGVNGYTF.

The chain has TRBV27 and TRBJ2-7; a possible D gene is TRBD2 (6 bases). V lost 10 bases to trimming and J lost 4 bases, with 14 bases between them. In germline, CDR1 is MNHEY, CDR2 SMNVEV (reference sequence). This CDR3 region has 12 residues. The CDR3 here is CAIYPGGYEQYF. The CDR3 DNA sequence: TGTGCCATCTACCCTGGGGGGTACGAGCAGTACTTC.

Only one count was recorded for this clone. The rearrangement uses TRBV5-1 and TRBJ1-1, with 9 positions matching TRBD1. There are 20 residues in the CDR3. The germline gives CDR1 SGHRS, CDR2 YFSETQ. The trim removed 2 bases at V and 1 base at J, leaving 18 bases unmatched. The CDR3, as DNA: TGCGCCAGCAGCTTCCTGGGACAGGGTTCTTCCGGACGGGCGAACACTGAAGCTTTCTTT. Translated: CASSFLGQGSSGRANTEAFF.

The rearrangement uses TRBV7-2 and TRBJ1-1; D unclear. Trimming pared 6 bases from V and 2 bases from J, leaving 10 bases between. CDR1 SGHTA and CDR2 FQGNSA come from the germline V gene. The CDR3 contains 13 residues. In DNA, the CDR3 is TGTGCCAGCAGACTTGGGCCAAACACTGAAGCTTTCTTT. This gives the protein CASRLGPNTEAFF.

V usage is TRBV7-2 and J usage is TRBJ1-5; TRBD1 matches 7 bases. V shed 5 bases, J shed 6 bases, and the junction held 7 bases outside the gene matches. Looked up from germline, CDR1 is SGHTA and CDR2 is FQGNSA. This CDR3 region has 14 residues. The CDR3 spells CASSLSQGGQPQHF. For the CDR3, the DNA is TGTGCCAGCAGCCTAAGCCAGGGGGGTCAGCCCCAGCATTTT. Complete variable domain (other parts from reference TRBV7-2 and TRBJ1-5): GAGVSQSPSNKVTEKGKDVELRCDPISGHTALYWYRQSLGQGLEFLIYFQGNSAPDKSGLPSDRFSAERTGGSVSTLTIQRTQQEDSAVYLCASSLSQGGQPQHFGDGTRLSIL.

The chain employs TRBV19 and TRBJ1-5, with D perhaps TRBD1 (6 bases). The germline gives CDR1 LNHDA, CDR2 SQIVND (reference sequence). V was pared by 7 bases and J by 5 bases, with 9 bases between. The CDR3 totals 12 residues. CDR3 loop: CASTQGHQPQHF. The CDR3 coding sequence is TGTGCCAGTACACAGGGCCATCAGCCCCAGCATTTT.

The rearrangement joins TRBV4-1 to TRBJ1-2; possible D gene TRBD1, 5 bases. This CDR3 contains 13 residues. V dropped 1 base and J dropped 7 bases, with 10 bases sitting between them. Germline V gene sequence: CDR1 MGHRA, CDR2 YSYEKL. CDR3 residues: CASSQGWGLGYTF. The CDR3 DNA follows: TGCGCCAGCAGCCAAGGGTGGGGACTTGGCTACACCTTC.

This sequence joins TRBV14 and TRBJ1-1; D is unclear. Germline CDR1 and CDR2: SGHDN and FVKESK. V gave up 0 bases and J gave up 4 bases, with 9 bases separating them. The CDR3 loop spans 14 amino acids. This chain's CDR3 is CASSQELVSTEAFF. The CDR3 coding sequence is TGTGCCAGCAGCCAAGAGTTAGTATCCACTGAAGCTTTCTTT.

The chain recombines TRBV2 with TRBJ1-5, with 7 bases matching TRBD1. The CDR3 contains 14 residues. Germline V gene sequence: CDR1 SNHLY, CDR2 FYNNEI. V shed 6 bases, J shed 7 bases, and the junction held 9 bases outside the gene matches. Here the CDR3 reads CASRKSTGRQPQHF. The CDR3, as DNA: TGTGCCAGCAGGAAATCGACAGGGAGGCAGCCCCAGCATTTT.

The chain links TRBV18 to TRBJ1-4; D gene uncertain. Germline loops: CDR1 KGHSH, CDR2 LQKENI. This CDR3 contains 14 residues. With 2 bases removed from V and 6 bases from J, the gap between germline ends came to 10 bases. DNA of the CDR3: TGTGCCAGCTCACCAGGGGTCTGGGATGAAAAACTGTTTTTT. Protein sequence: CASSPGVWDEKLFF.

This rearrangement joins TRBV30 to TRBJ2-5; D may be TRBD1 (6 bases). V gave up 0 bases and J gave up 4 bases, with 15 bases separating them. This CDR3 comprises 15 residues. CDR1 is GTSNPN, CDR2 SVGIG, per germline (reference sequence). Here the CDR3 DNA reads TGTGCCTGGAGTGTAAATAGAGGGGGTGGAGAGACCCAGTACTTC. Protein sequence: CAWSVNRGGGETQYF.